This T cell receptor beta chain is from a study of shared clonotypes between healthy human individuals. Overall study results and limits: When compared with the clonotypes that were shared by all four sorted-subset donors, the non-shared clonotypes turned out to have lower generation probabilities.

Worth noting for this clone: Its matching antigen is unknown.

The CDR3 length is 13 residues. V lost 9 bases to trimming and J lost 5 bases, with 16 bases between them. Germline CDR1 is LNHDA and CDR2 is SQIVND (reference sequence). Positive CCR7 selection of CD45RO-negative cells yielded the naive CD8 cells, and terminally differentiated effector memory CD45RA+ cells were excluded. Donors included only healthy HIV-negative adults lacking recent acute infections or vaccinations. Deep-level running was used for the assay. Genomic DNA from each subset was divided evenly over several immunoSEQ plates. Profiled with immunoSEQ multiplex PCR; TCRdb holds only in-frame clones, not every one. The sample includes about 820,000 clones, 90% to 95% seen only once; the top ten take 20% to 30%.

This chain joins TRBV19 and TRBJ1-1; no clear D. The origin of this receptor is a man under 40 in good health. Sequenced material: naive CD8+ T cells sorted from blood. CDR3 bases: TGTGCCAGCGGGTTTTCGGCAAGTACTGAAGCTTTCTTT. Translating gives CASGFSASTEAFF.